These 14 T cell receptor beta chains came from one sample sequenced in a study of T-cell memory formation after mild COVID-19. Each CDR3 protein is one row after TCRdb ran MiXCR on the 5' RACE reads. The sample shows about 390,000 distinct CDR3 sequences, 20% to 25% of them seen only once. The specimen sequenced was PBMCs or a T cell subset sorted from them (not recorded which). The receptor set was obtained from an adult woman who had mild COVID-19 (a few samples of this study predate the infection). Cell type and time point are not known.

This clonotype was counted between two and nine times. The rearrangement joins TRBV7-2 to TRBJ2-7; 7 bases align to TRBD2. Trimming took 2 bases from V and 2 from J; bases not matched to a gene: 6. The CDR3 length is 15 residues. Germline CDR1 is SGHTA and CDR2 is FQGNSA. Here the CDR3 reads CASSLPTSLTYEQYF. The DNA for the CDR3 is TGTGCCAGCAGCTTACCGACTAGCCTAACCTACGAGCAGTACTTC.

This chain joins TRBV3-1 and TRBJ2-7, with unresolved D. Germline V gene sequence: CDR1 LGHDT, CDR2 YNNKEL (reference sequence). The CDR3 length is 14 residues. V lost 1 base to trimming and J lost 3 bases, with 10 bases between them. The CDR3 region is CASSQGNSLYEQYF. CDR3 DNA: TGTGCCAGCAGCCAAGGGAACAGCCTCTACGAGCAGTACTTC.

This chain connects TRBV7-9 to TRBJ1-4; 7 bases line up with TRBD1. CDR1 and CDR2 from the germline V gene are SEHNR and FQNEAQ (reference sequence). V was pared by 5 bases and J by 8 bases, with 17 bases of the junction left unmatched. This CDR3 is 17 amino acids long. CDR3 sequence reads: CASSPRGGGRDSEKLFF. The CDR3 DNA follows: TGTGCCAGCAGCCCCCGGGGCGGTGGAAGGGACAGCGAAAAACTGTTTTTT. Combining the CDR3 with reference TRBV7-9 and TRBJ1-4 gives the whole variable domain DTGVSQNPRHKITKRGQNVTFRCDPISEHNRLYWYRQTLGQGPEFLTYFQNEAQLEKSRLLSDRFSAERPKGSFSTLEIQRTEQGDSAMYLCASSPRGGGRDSEKLFFGSGTQLSVL.

This clonotype was detected a few times. V is TRBV9 and J is TRBJ1-3; D ambiguous. V gave up 10 bases and J gave up 4 bases, with 6 bases separating them. The CDR3 is 10 residues long. The germline V gene has CDR1 SGDLS and CDR2 YYNGEE. The CDR3 loop reads CASGGNTIYF. As DNA, the CDR3 is TGTGCCTCGGGAGGAAACACCATATATTTT.

This clonotype showed up just a few times. This sequence joins TRBV7-2 and TRBJ2-2; weak D call: TRBD1 (5 bases). V lost 6 bases, J lost 6 bases, and 17 bases lay in between. Germline V gene data show CDR1 as SGHTA and CDR2 as FQGNSA. This CDR3 contains 15 residues. The CDR3 loop is CASSRDSSWSGELFF. In DNA form, the CDR3 reads TGTGCCAGCAGTCGAGACAGCTCTTGGTCCGGGGAGCTGTTTTTT.

This clonotype appeared a few times. This rearrangement joins TRBV7-3 to TRBJ2-3; D is perhaps TRBD1 (6 bases). Germline loops: CDR1 SGHTA, CDR2 FQGTGA. The CDR3 sequence is 15 residues long. V gave up 5 bases and J gave up 6 bases, with 18 bases separating them. The CDR3 nucleotides are TGTGCCAGCAGCCTTGGACCGTCCCAGGGGGATACGCAGTATTTT. This translates into CASSLGPSQGDTQYF.

The table lists this clonotype with a few counts. The CDR3 DNA reads as TGCAGTGCTAGGTCCCCGGGAAGGACGACCCAAGAGACCCAGTACTTC. Residues: CSARSPGRTTQETQYF. The chain uses TRBV20-1 and TRBJ2-5; TRBD2 might be the D (5 bases). CDR1 DFQATT and CDR2 SNEGSKA come from the germline V gene (reference sequence). Trimming shortened V by 3 bases and J by 1 base, and 18 bases separated the two germline ends. This CDR3 has 16 amino acids.

A word on this clonotype: This is likely a read error, given that the CDR3 carries no conserved phenylalanine or tryptophan at its end. The rearrangement links TRBV24-1 to TRBJ2-3; 11 positions agree with TRBD2. Per germline, CDR1 KGHDR and CDR2 SFDVKD. V trimming: 2 bases; J trimming: 2 bases; junction bases outside the gene matches: 5. The length of the CDR3 is 17 residues. CDR3 loop: CATSDSGLAEPTDTQYS. Here the CDR3 DNA reads TGTGCCACCAGTGATTCGGGACTAGCGGAGCCCACAGATACGCAGTATTCT.

This sequence joins TRBV4-1 and TRBJ1-1; D gene uncertain. V lost 0 bases, J lost 5 bases, and 10 bases lay in between. The V gene's germline CDR1 is MGHRA and CDR2 YSYEKL. The CDR3 runs 14 residues. The CDR3 sequence is CASSQDLRGTEAFF. CDR3 sequence (DNA): TGCGCCAGCAGCCAAGATCTGCGAGGGACTGAAGCTTTCTTT.

The rearrangement joins TRBV5-1 to TRBJ2-1; 12 bases align to TRBD2. This CDR3 is 14 amino acids long. CDR1 and CDR2 from the germline V gene are SGHRS and YFSETQ. V was pared by 5 bases and J by 10 bases, with 7 bases of the junction left unmatched. DNA of the CDR3: TGCGCCAGCAGGGAGACTAGCGGGGGCAGGGAGCAGTTCTTC. Its translation: CASRETSGGREQFF.

V gene TRBV20-1 combines with J gene TRBJ2-3; 12 bases line up with TRBD2. Germline CDR1 is DFQATT and CDR2 is SNEGSKA (reference sequence). V lost 8 bases to trimming and J lost 0 bases; unmatched junction nucleotides: 6. The CDR3 has 15 amino acids. CDR3 loop: CSLLAGGYSTDTQYF. CDR3 bases: TGCAGTTTACTAGCGGGGGGATATAGCACAGATACGCAGTATTTT.

The rearrangement uses TRBV15 and TRBJ2-7; 7 bases map to TRBD1. This CDR3 is 16 amino acids long. Germline assignment: CDR1 LNHNV and CDR2 YYDKDF (reference sequence). Trimming took 2 bases from V and 3 from J; bases not matched to a gene: 10. The DNA for the CDR3 is TGTGCCACCAGCAGAAGGGGGCCCCGTGGATTCTACGAGCAGTACTTC. Encoded protein: CATSRRGPRGFYEQYF. Full variable domain (remainder filled in from reference TRBV15 and TRBJ2-7): DAMVIQNPRYQVTQFGKPVTLSCSQTLNHNVMYWYQQKSSQAPKLLFHYYDKDFNNEADTPDNFQSRRPNTSFCFLDIRSPGLGDTAMYLCATSRRGPRGFYEQYFGPGTRLTVT.

This clonotype was detected only a few times. CDR3 bases: TGCAGTGGCACGACGGGGATCCCCTACGAGCAGTACTTC. Amino acid sequence: CSGTTGIPYEQYF. This chain links TRBV20-1 with TRBJ2-7; maybe TRBD2 (5 bases). This CDR3 has 13 amino acids. The germline V and J ends were trimmed by 7 bases and 2 bases, with 15 bases remaining between them. Germline V lookup: CDR1 DFQATT, CDR2 SNEGSKA (reference sequence).

This clonotype turned up a few times. The genes are TRBV11-3 and TRBJ2-1; TRBD2 matches 13 bases. CDR3 length: 16 residues. Germline V gene lookup returns CDR1 SGHNT and CDR2 YENEEA. V was clipped by 4 bases and J by 8 bases; unmatched bases: 8. In DNA, the CDR3 is TGTGCCAGCAGCTCTAGACTAGCGGGAGGAGGCGATGAGCAGTTCTTC. Residues: CASSSRLAGGGDEQFF.